Presented here are 27 T cell receptor beta chains from one specimen sequenced in a study of CD8 T cells in Susac syndrome. It was with random hexamers that 0.5 to 1 ug RNA was reverse transcribed. Each CDR3 protein gets one entry after TCRdb re-called the immunoSEQ multiplex PCR reads with MiXCR. Of 80,000 or so distinct CDR3 sequences detected, 96% appear once; the ten largest clones hold around 0.41%. The material sequenced was CD8+ T cells from PBMCs. The source of these receptors is a human donor with Susac syndrome.

J is TRBJ2-5 and V is TRBV28; D gene ambiguous. V gave up 6 bases and J gave up 4 bases, with 15 bases separating them. CDR1 is MDHEN and CDR2 is SYDVKM in the germline V gene. This CDR3 has 14 residues. DNA of the CDR3: TGTGCCAGCAGCCCCGGGCGGAGACGAGAGACCCAGTACTTC. It encodes CASSPGRRRETQYF.

The chain has TRBV27 and TRBJ2-5; D is unclear. CDR3 length equals 15 residues. The V end was cut by 5 bases, the J end by 4 bases, with 17 bases between. Per germline, CDR1 MNHEY and CDR2 SMNVEV (reference sequence). CDR3 sequence (DNA): TGTGCCAGCAGTCCGAGATCCTATGTGGGAGAGACCCAGTACTTC. Residues: CASSPRSYVGETQYF.

This chain connects TRBV20-1 to TRBJ2-3; 13 nucleotides agree with TRBD2. J lost 4 bases, V lost 4 bases, and 17 bases had no gene match. The germline V gene encodes CDR1 DFQATT and CDR2 SNEGSKA (reference sequence). The CDR3 runs 19 residues. CDR3 nucleotide sequence: TGCAGTGCTAAAGAGACTAGCGGGAGGCTCCGACTTTCGGCAGATACGCAGTATTTT. Translation: CSAKETSGRLRLSADTQYF.

The chain uses TRBV6-5 and TRBJ1-3, with D uncertain. CDR1 MNHEY and CDR2 SVGAGI come from the germline V gene. V was shortened by 0 bases and J by 0 bases, with 6 bases between the two germline ends. The CDR3 is 15 amino acids. The CDR3 loop reads CASSYSGSSGNTIYF. The CDR3 DNA is TGTGCCAGCAGTTACTCGGGCAGCTCTGGAAACACCATATATTTT.

CDR3 nucleotide sequence: TGTGCCAGCAGCGTAGAAGGGGACGGCACAGATACGCAGTATTTT. Translated: CASSVEGDGTDTQYF. The J gene is TRBJ2-3, the V gene TRBV9; D might be TRBD1 or TRBD2, each matching 5 bases. Trimming took 0 bases from V and 1 from J, leaving 9 bases between them. Germline V gives CDR1 SGDLS, CDR2 YYNGEE. This CDR3 region has 15 residues. Combining the CDR3 with reference TRBV9 and TRBJ2-3 gives the whole variable domain DSGVTQTPKHLITATGQRVTLRCSPRSGDLSVYWYQQSLDQGLQFLIQYYNGEERAKGNILERFSAQQFPDLHSELNLSSLELGDSALYFCASSVEGDGTDTQYFGPGTRLTVL.

The chain joins TRBV19 to TRBJ2-1; maybe TRBD2 (6 bases). V was trimmed by 5 bases and J by 5 bases, leaving 19 bases between them. The CDR3 contains 16 residues. Germline CDR1 reads LNHDA; CDR2 reads SQIVND (reference sequence). The CDR3 sequence: CASSYRDFQWDNEQFF. The CDR3 nucleotides are TGTGCCAGTAGTTATCGGGACTTCCAATGGGACAATGAGCAGTTCTTC.

This clonotype occurred once. The chain carries TRBV9 and TRBJ2-7, with 7 bases lining up with TRBD1. V lost 3 bases and J lost 6; bases outside the gene matches: 6. The CDR3 sequence is 13 residues long. CDR1 SGDLS and CDR2 YYNGEE come from the germline V gene. This chain's CDR3 is CASSDRQGGEQYF. The CDR3 DNA sequence: TGTGCCAGCAGCGACCGACAGGGCGGCGAGCAGTACTTC. Together with reference TRBV9 and TRBJ2-7, the CDR3 gives the full variable domain: DSGVTQTPKHLITATGQRVTLRCSPRSGDLSVYWYQQSLDQGLQFLIQYYNGEERAKGNILERFSAQQFPDLHSELNLSSLELGDSALYFCASSDRQGGEQYFGPGTRLTVT.

The rearrangement links TRBV4-3 to TRBJ2-5, with TRBD1 matching 9 bases. V trimming: 4 bases; J trimming: 5 bases; junction bases outside the gene matches: 8. Germline loops: CDR1 LGHNA, CDR2 YSLEER. CDR3 length: 15 residues. The CDR3 loop reads CASSPTDRGSETQYF. CDR3 DNA: TGCGCCAGCAGCCCTACGGACAGGGGATCGGAGACCCAGTACTTC.

The CDR3 protein is CASSLGGGGQPQHF. Written as DNA, the CDR3 is TGTGCCAGCAGCCTTGGGGGGGGAGGCCAGCCCCAGCATTTT. The chain uses TRBV3-1 and TRBJ1-5, with D perhaps TRBD1 (5 bases). Germline lookup yields CDR1 LGHDT and CDR2 YNNKEL (reference sequence). Trimming stripped 4 bases from V and 7 bases from J, with 14 bases between. CDR3 length equals 14 residues.

The chain recombines TRBV2 with TRBJ2-4; tentatively, D is TRBD2 (6 bases). This CDR3 spans 13 amino acids. Deletions cut 7 bases from V and 6 bases from J, with 13 bases between. CDR1 and CDR2 (germline): SNHLY, FYNNEI. CDR3: CASIWTTLNIQYF. The DNA of the CDR3 is TGTGCCAGCATCTGGACTACGTTAAACATTCAGTACTTC.

The V and J genes are TRBV24-1 and TRBJ2-1, with D possibly TRBD2 on 6 matching bases. The CDR3 runs to 11 residues. Germline assignment: CDR1 KGHDR and CDR2 SFDVKD. Trimming took 7 bases from V and 8 from J, leaving 8 bases between them. CDR3 DNA sequence: TGTGCCACCAGACGACTAGATGAGCAGTTCTTC. It is translated as CATRRLDEQFF.

The J gene is TRBJ2-3, the V gene TRBV7-2, with 10 positions matching TRBD2. The trim removed 5 bases at V and 2 bases at J, leaving 13 bases unmatched. The V gene's germline CDR1 is SGHTA and CDR2 FQGNSA. The CDR3 length is 18 residues. The CDR3 reads CASSPSSGRWINTDTQYF. In nucleotides, the CDR3 is TGTGCCAGCAGCCCCTCTAGCGGGAGATGGATTAACACAGATACGCAGTATTTT.

This chain joins TRBV7-9 and TRBJ2-3; no clear D gene. The germline V and J ends were trimmed by 5 bases and 9 bases, with 9 bases remaining between them. The germline V gene encodes CDR1 SEHNR and CDR2 FQNEAQ (reference sequence). CDR3 length: 11 residues. The CDR3 spells CASSPGRTQYF. As DNA, the CDR3 is TGTGCCAGCAGCCCTGGCAGGACGCAGTATTTT.

The rearrangement joins TRBV20-1 to TRBJ2-1; TRBD2 matches at 9 bases. The ends lost 1 base at V and 4 bases at J; junction bases unmatched: 11. CDR1 DFQATT and CDR2 SNEGSKA come from the germline V gene (reference sequence). The CDR3 runs to 17 residues. The CDR3: CSARGPLLAGVYNEQFF. CDR3 sequence (DNA): TGCAGTGCTAGAGGGCCCCTTTTAGCGGGGGTATACAATGAGCAGTTCTTC.

This clonotype was observed once. The chain is built from TRBV7-9 and TRBJ2-7; a possible D gene is TRBD1 (7 bases). Germline CDR1 reads SEHNR; CDR2 reads FQNEAQ (reference sequence). This CDR3 has 13 residues. Trimming left V 7 bases short and J 7 bases short, with 17 bases between. The CDR3 is CASKGAQGREQYF. As DNA, the CDR3 is TGTGCCAGCAAAGGAGCACAGGGGAGGGAGCAGTACTTC.

In regard to this clonotype: One end of the junction is discordant with germline, which a read error may explain. V is TRBV2 and J is TRBJ2-7; 14 positions match TRBD2. The germline V gene has CDR1 SNHLY and CDR2 FYNNEI. The CDR3 contains 16 residues. CDR3 nucleotides: TGTGCCAGCAGTGAACCCATCGGGACTAGCGGGAGTAGAGGGCACTTC. Protein: CASSEPIGTSGSRGHF.

The chain employs TRBV29-1 and TRBJ2-5; 10 bases are shared with TRBD2. CDR1 SQVTM and CDR2 ANQGSEA come from the germline V gene. This CDR3 has 15 residues. The V gene end was trimmed by 4 bases and the J gene end by 6 bases; junction bases not matched to a gene: 11. DNA of the CDR3: TGCAGCGTTGTCAGACGGCTAGCGGGAGAGAAGACCCAGTACTTC. This sequence encodes CSVVRRLAGEKTQYF.

This rearrangement joins TRBV19 to TRBJ1-1; D might be TRBD1 (6 bases). Germline assignment: CDR1 LNHDA and CDR2 SQIVND (reference sequence). The CDR3 sequence is 16 residues long. Trimming took 7 bases from V and 0 from J, leaving 18 bases between them. Written as DNA, the CDR3 is TGTGCCAGTACTGAAGACCCGGGACACCTGAACACTGAAGCTTTCTTT. It translates to CASTEDPGHLNTEAFF.

V usage is TRBV19 and J usage is TRBJ2-1, with D unresolved. V shed 9 bases and J shed 5 bases, with 14 bases lying between them. Per germline, CDR1 LNHDA and CDR2 SQIVND (reference sequence). The CDR3 has 13 residues. This CDR3 is CASTRLMDNEQFF. CDR3 nucleotides: TGTGCCAGCACCCGGCTTATGGACAATGAGCAGTTCTTC. The full variable domain, completed using reference TRBV19 and TRBJ2-1, is DGGITQSPKYLFRKEGQNVTLSCEQNLNHDAMYWYRQDPGQGLRLIYYSQIVNDFQKGDIAEGYSVSREKKESFPLTVTSAQKNPTAFYLCASTRLMDNEQFFGPGTRLTVL.

The CDR3 region has the DNA TGTGCCAGCAGCGCGAACAATGAGCAGTTCTTC. It specifies CASSANNEQFF. This chain joins TRBV9 and TRBJ2-1; no reliable D call. CDR3 length: 11 amino acids. Trimming removed 3 bases from V and 5 bases from J, with 3 bases in between. CDR1 and CDR2 from the germline V gene are SGDLS and YYNGEE.

The chain couples TRBV20-1 to TRBJ2-2, with a tentative D call TRBD2 (6 bases). There are 17 residues in the CDR3. V lost 5 bases and J 6 bases, leaving 25 bases between the germline ends. Germline V lookup: CDR1 DFQATT, CDR2 SNEGSKA (reference sequence). DNA for the CDR3: TGCAGTGCTCACGGTCACGAAATGGGACTGTTGGCCGGGGAGCTGTTTTTT. It translates to CSAHGHEMGLLAGELFF.

The chain is built from TRBV28 and TRBJ2-7; possible D gene TRBD1, 6 bases. The CDR3 has 14 amino acids. Looked up from germline, CDR1 is MDHEN and CDR2 is SYDVKM. V was pared by 8 bases and J by 3 bases, with 17 bases between. CDR3: CASGAGTSHYEQYV. DNA of the CDR3: TGTGCCAGCGGAGCCGGGACATCCCACTACGAGCAGTACGTC.

Regarding this clonotype: Germline and junction disagree at one end, which may indicate a read error. CDR3 amino acids: CASSQDIRGGADF. The CDR3 DNA reads as TGTGCCAGCAGCCAAGATATAAGGGGGGGAGCCGACTTC. This chain connects TRBV14 to TRBJ1-2; tentative D call: TRBD1 (6 bases). The CDR3 totals 13 residues. Per germline, CDR1 SGHDN and CDR2 FVKESK.

The chain is built from TRBV7-9 and TRBJ2-1; 13 bases are shared with TRBD2. V was pared by 6 bases and J by 1 base, with 3 bases of the junction left unmatched. From germline, CDR1 is SEHNR and CDR2 FQNEAQ (reference sequence). The CDR3 totals 16 residues. CDR3 amino acids: CASSGLAGESYNEQFF. CDR3 DNA: TGTGCCAGCAGTGGACTAGCGGGGGAATCCTACAATGAGCAGTTCTTC.

The V call is TRBV14, the J call TRBJ2-7; D call uncertain. Germline CDR1 SGHDN, CDR2 FVKESK. CDR3 length: 14 amino acids. V dropped 1 base and J dropped 5 bases, with 12 bases sitting between them. CDR3: CASSQVQAVDEQYF. The CDR3 DNA reads as TGTGCCAGCAGCCAAGTTCAGGCCGTGGACGAGCAGTACTTC.

The chain uses TRBV20-1 and TRBJ2-6; D gene unclear. CDR1 is DFQATT and CDR2 is SNEGSKA in the germline V gene (reference sequence). The CDR3 totals 14 residues. The germline V and J ends were trimmed by 6 bases and 4 bases, with 13 bases remaining between them. CDR3 sequence: CSADQYSGANVLTF. CDR3 DNA: TGCAGTGCGGATCAGTATTCCGGGGCCAACGTCCTGACTTTC.

This clonotype appeared a single time. J is TRBJ1-2 and V is TRBV4-2; unclear D gene. Germline-derived CDR1 and CDR2 are LGHNA and YNFKEQ. The V end lost 3 bases, the J end lost 6 bases, and 20 bases lay between the germline ends. The CDR3 runs 16 residues. The CDR3 loop is CASSHFPPGGGHGYTF. The CDR3 DNA sequence: TGTGCCAGCAGCCATTTCCCTCCAGGTGGAGGACATGGCTACACCTTC.